This is a list of T cell receptor beta chains from one sample in a study of blood T cells in healthy people across ages. TCRdb ran MiXCR on the 5' RACE reads and lists one entry per CDR3 protein. In the table there are some 760,000 distinct CDR3 sequences, 20% to 30% of which are singletons. The same data also went into a second study, on T cells of mothers and their children.

Sequencing was performed on blood. The receptors were sampled from a boy aged 5 to 17 in good health. The CDR3 runs from the conserved cysteine through the conserved F or W. A D gene is named only where the DNA matches it firmly. Size is stated for part of the rows, as once, few or many counts, or as a class when the clone is expanded.

clone size,V gene,CDR3 length,D gene,J gene,CDR3 DNA,CDR3 protein
NA,TRBV6-5,14,NA,TRBJ1-4,TGTGCCAGCAGTTACTCGAGGGAAGAAGGAAAACTGTTTTTT,CASSYSREEGKLFF
NA,TRBV7-2,16,TRBD1,TRBJ2-3,TGTGCCAGCAGCCGAGGACAGGGAAGTGGCACAGATACGCAGTATTTT,CASSRGQGSGTDTQYF
few,TRBV7-2,15,TRBD1,TRBJ2-7,TGTGCCAGCAGCTTAGCCGCCAGGGGGCTCTACGAGCAGTACTTC,CASSLAARGLYEQYF
once,TRBV7-2,16,NA,TRBJ2-7,TGTGCCAGCAGCTTAGCGTTTGCGGGATCCTACTACGAGCAGTACTTC,CASSLAFAGSYYEQYF
few,TRBV6-2/TRBV6-3,15,TRBD2,TRBJ2-2,TGTGCCAGCAGAAGCGGGGGGCCATACACCGGGGAGCTGTTTTTT,CASRSGGPYTGELFF
NA,TRBV20-1,14,TRBD1,TRBJ2-1,TGCAGTGCTAGCGAGGGGGCGCGGTACAATGAGCAGTTCTTC,CSASEGARYNEQFF
NA,TRBV12-3/TRBV12-4,14,NA,TRBJ2-3,TGTGCCAGCAGTCGGGACACCAGGGCAGATACGCAGTATTTT,CASSRDTRADTQYF
many,TRBV7-2,13,NA,TRBJ2-5,TGTGCCAGCAGCCGCGGACCAGAAGAGACCCAGTACTTC,CASSRGPEETQYF
few,TRBV3-1,15,NA,TRBJ2-7,TGTGCCAGCAGCCAAGGATCGGGGCGAACCTACGAGCAGTACTTC,CASSQGSGRTYEQYF
NA,TRBV4-1,15,NA,TRBJ2-7,TGCGCCAGCAGCCAAGGGGAAAATTCCAACTACGAGCAGTACTTC,CASSQGENSNYEQYF
few,TRBV12-3/TRBV12-4,13,NA,TRBJ2-7,TGTGCCAGCAGTTTATTGGGGGGCTACGAGCAGTACTTC,CASSLLGGYEQYF
few,TRBV29-1,13,NA,TRBJ2-1,TGCAGCGTGGGAACGGGACACTACAATGAGCAGTTCTTC,CSVGTGHYNEQFF
few,TRBV9,15,NA,TRBJ2-2,TGTGCCAGCAGCGCGTCAGGGGCGGGCACCGGGGAGTTGTTTTTT,CASSASGAGTGELFF
NA,TRBV20-1,13,NA,TRBJ1-4,TGCAGTGCTAGTTCCCTGATTAATGAAAAACTGTTTTTT,CSASSLINEKLFF
few,TRBV2,12,NA,TRBJ2-7,TGTGCCAGCAGCGGGGCCCTTGGAGAGCAGTACTTC,CASSGALGEQYF
NA,TRBV7-9,16,TRBD1,TRBJ1-6,TGTGCCAGCAGCCCGCCCCGGACAGGGGGTAGTTCACCCCTCCACTTT,CASSPPRTGGSSPLHF
NA,TRBV9,20,TRBD1,TRBJ2-3,TGTGCCAGCAGCTACCGGGACAGGGGGCCTCGGACTAGCGGAACAGATACGCAGTATTTT,CASSYRDRGPRTSGTDTQYF
once,TRBV12-3/TRBV12-4,16,TRBD2,TRBJ2-4,TGTGCCAGCAGTTTCGGGAGCGGGGGACCTAAAAACATTCAGTACTTC,CASSFGSGGPKNIQYF
few,TRBV6-2/TRBV6-3,14,NA,TRBJ1-6,TGTGCCAGCGGTCCCGGGTCGGGAAATTCACCCCTCCACTTT,CASGPGSGNSPLHF
NA,TRBV4-3,17,TRBD2,TRBJ2-2,TGCGCCAGCAGCCAAGATCGGAGCCTAGCGGTAACCGGGGAGCTGTTTTTT,CASSQDRSLAVTGELFF
once,TRBV5-1,14,NA,TRBJ2-7,TGCGCCAGCAGCCCGAGACTAGGATGCTACGAGCAGTACTTC,CASSPRLGCYEQYF
NA,TRBV4-1,14,TRBD1,TRBJ1-4,TGCGCCAGCAGCCACCGGGACAGCGAAGAAAAACTGTTTTTT,CASSHRDSEEKLFF
NA,TRBV5-6,15,TRBD1,TRBJ1-2,TGTGCCAGCAGCTTATATGACAGGGGGTTCGGTGGCTACACCTTC,CASSLYDRGFGGYTF
NA,TRBV28,17,TRBD1,TRBJ2-4,TGTGCCAGCAGTACTTTAACAGGGGGTCTAGCCAAAAACATTCAGTACTTC,CASSTLTGGLAKNIQYF
NA,TRBV7-9,12,NA,TRBJ2-7,TGTGCCATCGAACGGGGAGCCTACGAGCAGTACTTC,CAIERGAYEQYF
NA,TRBV20-1,13,NA,TRBJ1-2,TGCAGTGCCATACAGCGAACTAACTATGGCTACACCTTC,CSAIQRTNYGYTF
NA,TRBV20-1,15,NA,TRBJ2-6,TGCAGTGCTAGACCTCCGGGGCCTGGGGCCAACGTCCTGACTTTC,CSARPPGPGANVLTF
few,TRBV7-9,12,NA,TRBJ2-1,TGTGCCAGCAGCCCGACAGCTTTTACCCCCTTCTTC,CASSPTAFTPFF
few,TRBV6-1,21,TRBD1,TRBJ2-1,TGTGCCAGCAGCGTCAAACTACCCGGGACAGGGGGACTTAGCTCCTACAATGAGCAGTTCTTC,CASSVKLPGTGGLSSYNEQFF
few,TRBV7-8,13,NA,TRBJ2-5,TGTGCCAGCAGCTTGGTACAGTTCCAGACCCAGTACTTC,CASSLVQFQTQYF
NA,TRBV2,14,NA,TRBJ1-5,TGTGCCAGCAGTGATGCCGGGTTGGGGCAGCCCCAGCATTTT,CASSDAGLGQPQHF
NA,TRBV6-1,15,NA,TRBJ1-3,TGTGCCAGCAGTGAAAGAGAATATCCTGGAAACACCATATATTTT,CASSEREYPGNTIYF
few,TRBV19,16,NA,TRBJ1-6,TGTGCCAGAATACCTCTGAGTTGGGGGGCTGGTTCACCCCTCCACTTT,CARIPLSWGAGSPLHF
NA,TRBV3-1,16,TRBD1,TRBJ1-2,TGTGCCAGCAGCCAAGAAGATCGGACAGGGGTGGGTGGCTACACCTTC,CASSQEDRTGVGGYTF
NA,TRBV7-2,15,TRBD1,TRBJ1-1,TGTGCCAGCAGCTTGACAGGGGGCGCGGGCACTGAAGCTTTCTTT,CASSLTGGAGTEAFF
NA,TRBV18,17,TRBD2,TRBJ2-5,TGTGCCAGCTCACCGGTGTCTAGCGGGGCGTACCAAGAGACCCAGTACTTC,CASSPVSSGAYQETQYF
few,TRBV27,15,NA,TRBJ2-1,TGTGCCAGCAGTTTATACCGTCCCTCGGCCAATGAGCAGTTCTTC,CASSLYRPSANEQFF
NA,TRBV7-9,13,NA,TRBJ2-5,TGTGCCAGCAGCCCCCCAGCGGAAAGGACCCAGTACTTC,CASSPPAERTQYF
once,TRBV7-3,13,NA,TRBJ2-1,TGTGCCAGCAGCTGGGGTGGGAACAATGAGCAGTTCTTC,CASSWGGNNEQFF
few,TRBV28,16,TRBD2,TRBJ2-1,TGTGCCAGCAGTTTAACTAGCGGGAGGGCCTACAATGAGCAGTTCTTC,CASSLTSGRAYNEQFF
few,TRBV10-3,15,TRBD1,TRBJ2-7,TGTGCCATCAGGGCGGACAGGGGTCGGTCCTACGAGCAGTACTTC,CAIRADRGRSYEQYF
NA,TRBV29-1,15,NA,TRBJ2-3,TGCAGCGTTAACCCCATCGAACTGAGCACAGATACGCAGTATTTT,CSVNPIELSTDTQYF
NA,TRBV9,14,TRBD2,TRBJ2-1,TGTGCCAGCAGCGCGACTAGCGCGAGTAATGAGCAGTTCTTC,CASSATSASNEQFF
few,TRBV6-2/TRBV6-3,15,NA,TRBJ1-1,TGTGCCAGCAGTCTAATGGGGACGGCTAACACTGAAGCTTTCTTT,CASSLMGTANTEAFF
few,TRBV4-2,15,NA,TRBJ1-2,TGTGCCAGCAGCCAAGAAGAAACCGCCCTTCTTGGCTACACCTTC,CASSQEETALLGYTF
few,TRBV27,14,TRBD1,TRBJ2-7,TGTGCCAGCAGTTCCCCCGGGACAGACTACGAGCAGTACTTC,CASSSPGTDYEQYF
few,TRBV10-2,14,TRBD2,TRBJ2-5,TGCGCCAGCAGCCAGGAGACTAGCGGAGAGACCCAGTACTTC,CASSQETSGETQYF
NA,TRBV11-2,15,NA,TRBJ2-6,TGTGCCAGCAGCTCCAGGGGTGTTGAGGCCAACGTCCTGACTTTC,CASSSRGVEANVLTF
few,TRBV28,15,NA,TRBJ2-7,TGTGCCAGCAGCCAATGGATCCGACAGAGCTACGAGCAGTACTTC,CASSQWIRQSYEQYF
NA,TRBV28,16,NA,TRBJ1-4,TGTGCCAGCAGTCGCATTTGGACAACAACTAATGAAAAACTGTTTTTT,CASSRIWTTTNEKLFF
NA,TRBV4-1,14,TRBD1,TRBJ2-1,TGCACCAGCGGCACTCCGGGACAGGGTTACGAGCAGTTCTTC,CTSGTPGQGYEQFF
few,TRBV20-1,16,NA,TRBJ1-6,TGCAGTGCTAGAGGAGGGTTGGGCTCCTATAATTCACCCCTCCACTTT,CSARGGLGSYNSPLHF
NA,TRBV6-6,14,NA,TRBJ2-5,TGTGCCAGCAGTTACTATGGACAAAAAGAGACCCAGTACTTC,CASSYYGQKETQYF
few,TRBV12-3/TRBV12-4,16,TRBD2,TRBJ2-5,TGTGCCAGCAGTACCCAAGGACTAGGAAGGGGCGAGACCCAGTACTTC,CASSTQGLGRGETQYF
NA,TRBV4-1,13,NA,TRBJ2-3,TGCGCCAGCAGCCAAGTAGGCATGGATACGCAGTATTTT,CASSQVGMDTQYF
NA,TRBV7-3,15,TRBD1,TRBJ2-3,TGTGCCAGCAGCTTAATGGGGGACAGCTCAGATACGCAGTATTTT,CASSLMGDSSDTQYF
once,TRBV2,14,NA,TRBJ2-5,TGTGCCAGCAGTGAAGCGGTACAGCAAGAGACCCAGTGCTTC,CASSEAVQQETQCF
NA,TRBV7-8,13,NA,TRBJ1-5,TGTGCCAGCAGCCAAGAGCGGAATCAGCCCCAGCATTTT,CASSQERNQPQHF
NA,TRBV4-1,16,NA,TRBJ2-7,TGCGCCAGCAGCCAAGAGTTTTCCATTGGGCTCTACGAGCAGTACTTC,CASSQEFSIGLYEQYF
NA,TRBV12-3/TRBV12-4,20,TRBD1,TRBJ2-5,TGTGCCAGCAGTTTTAATCTCCCGGACAGGGGCCGTTCAATTCAAGAGACCCAGTACTTC,CASSFNLPDRGRSIQETQYF